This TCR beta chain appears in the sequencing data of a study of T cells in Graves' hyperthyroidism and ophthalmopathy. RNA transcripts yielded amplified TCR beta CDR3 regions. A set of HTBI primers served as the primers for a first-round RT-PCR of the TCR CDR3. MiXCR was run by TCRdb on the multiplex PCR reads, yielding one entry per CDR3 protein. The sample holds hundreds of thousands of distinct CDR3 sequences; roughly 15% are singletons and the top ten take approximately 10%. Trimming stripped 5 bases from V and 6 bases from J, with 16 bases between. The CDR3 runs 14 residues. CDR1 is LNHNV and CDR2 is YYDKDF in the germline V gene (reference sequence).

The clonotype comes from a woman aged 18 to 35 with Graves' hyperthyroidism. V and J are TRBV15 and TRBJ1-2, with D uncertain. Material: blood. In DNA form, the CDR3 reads TGTGCCACCAGCGAATTACGAGTTGTGGATGGCTACACCTTC. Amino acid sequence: CATSELRVVDGYTF.